Each of the 5 T cell receptor beta chains below was sequenced from the same sample in a study of cytomegalovirus exposure and HLA in healthy donors. Profiling relied on immunoSEQ multiplex PCR, and the TCRdb table lists in-frame clones only, not all of them. The data show around 94,000 clones, with 85% to 95% seen just once and 0.89% held by the top ten. Sequencing was performed on PBMCs. These receptors originate from a young woman in good health and CMV-seronegative.

The chain uses TRBV5-4 and TRBJ2-7; D remains unclear. The CDR3 has 13 amino acids. Trimming left V 3 bases short and J 0 bases short, with 7 bases between. Germline-derived CDR1 and CDR2 are SGHNT and YYREEE (reference sequence). Here the CDR3 DNA reads TGTGCCAGCAGCTCTATTAGCTCCTACGAGCAGTACTTC. Its protein product is CASSSISSYEQYF.

This CDR3 reads CASSGGLAGLPYNEQFF. The CDR3 DNA is TGCGCCAGCAGCGGGGGACTAGCGGGTCTACCCTACAATGAGCAGTTCTTC. V gene TRBV5-1 combines with J gene TRBJ2-1, with TRBD2 matching 12 bases. The CDR3 length is 17 residues. The germline CDR1 and CDR2 sequences are SGHRS and YFSETQ. The ends lost 4 bases at V and 2 bases at J; junction bases unmatched: 7. The complete variable domain, with remaining parts taken from reference TRBV5-1 and TRBJ2-1, reads KAGVTQTPRYLIKTRGQQVTLSCSPISGHRSVSWYQQTPGQGLQFLFEYFSETQRNKGNFPGRFSGRQFSNSRSEMNVSTLELGDSALYLCASSGGLAGLPYNEQFFGPGTRLTVL.

The gene calls are TRBV19 and TRBJ2-1; D is perhaps TRBD1 (5 bases). Trimming took off 5 bases at V and 2 bases at J, with 10 bases between the two ends. There are 14 residues in the CDR3. Germline V gives CDR1 LNHDA, CDR2 SQIVND (reference sequence). The CDR3 region is CASSPPGPYNEQFF. The DNA of the CDR3 is TGTGCCAGTAGTCCCCCAGGGCCCTACAATGAGCAGTTCTTC. Looking up the rest from reference TRBV19 and TRBJ2-1 gives the full variable domain: DGGITQSPKYLFRKEGQNVTLSCEQNLNHDAMYWYRQDPGQGLRLIYYSQIVNDFQKGDIAEGYSVSREKKESFPLTVTSAQKNPTAFYLCASSPPGPYNEQFFGPGTRLTVL.

V and J are TRBV11-2 and TRBJ1-2, with D tentatively TRBD1 (6 bases). The CDR3 runs 14 residues. Deletions cut 10 bases from V and 6 bases from J, with 21 bases between. Germline V gives CDR1 SGHAT, CDR2 FQNNGV. The CDR3 loop is CAITPLGGPHGYTF. DNA of the CDR3: TGTGCCATCACACCCTTGGGGGGGCCCCATGGCTACACCTTC.

The genes are TRBV29-1 and TRBJ1-1; 12 bases match TRBD1. Germline V gives CDR1 SQVTM, CDR2 ANQGSEA. Unmatched junction bases numbered 8, after V lost 3 bases and J lost 3 bases. The CDR3 spans 16 residues. The CDR3: CSVDRRDRGRDTEAFF. DNA for the CDR3: TGCAGCGTTGATCGTCGGGACAGGGGGCGCGACACTGAAGCTTTCTTT. The entire variable domain, with the rest obtained from reference TRBV29-1 and TRBJ1-1, is as follows: SAVISQKPSRDICQRGTSLTIQCQVDSQVTMMFWYRQQPGQSLTLIATANQGSEATYESGFVIDKFPISRPNLTFSTLTVSNMSPEDSSIYLCSVDRRDRGRDTEAFFGQGTRLTVV.